A single sample is the source of the 25 T cell receptor beta chains below, sequenced in a study of beta chain features in type 1 diabetes (dated by TCRdb to about 2018). Libraries were made using the immunoSEQ multiplex PCR assay. The entire amount of isolated RNA was reverse transcribed using the High Capacity cDNA Reverse Transcription Kit, so the sequenced TCRB transcripts were expressed ones. In its TCRdb copy, this immuneACCESS table keeps in-frame sequences only and misses some clones. Where compared with another copy, unresolved V genes explain less than half of these, and the others have no known cause. Across this sample there are 200,000 to 250,000 clones, with about 10% seen only once. The top ten clonotypes cover about 0.037% of the sample. Sequencing was performed on naive CD4+ T cells from blood. Explained via the paper, the cell subset or site label denotes: true naive CD4+ T cells. These receptors all stem from a woman aged 18-35 years in good health.

This clone was seen a handful of times. This chain connects TRBV6-5 to TRBJ1-5; TRBD1 agrees at 7 bases. This CDR3 comprises 15 residues. V lost 6 bases, J lost 0 bases, and 5 bases stayed unmatched. Germline V gene lookup returns CDR1 MNHEY and CDR2 SVGAGI. The DNA of the CDR3 is TGTGCCAGCAGGGCAGGGGGAAATAGCAATCAGCCCCAGCATTTT. This translates into CASRAGGNSNQPQHF.

As concerns this clone: This sample also contains other DNA sequences that code for the same CDR3. This chain connects TRBV29-1 to TRBJ1-1; the D gene is possibly TRBD1 (6 bases). The CDR3 consists of 14 residues. Germline V lookup: CDR1 SQVTM, CDR2 ANQGSEA. V gave up 3 bases and J gave up 0 bases, with 11 bases separating them. DNA of the CDR3: TGCAGCGTTGACCAGACAGGCATGAACACTGAAGCTTTCTTT. This gives the protein CSVDQTGMNTEAFF.

This clone was seen a handful of times. The chain links TRBV4-1 to TRBJ2-5; the D gene is possibly TRBD2 (6 bases). V was pared by 0 bases and J by 5 bases, with 13 bases between. The CDR3 is 15 amino acids. Germline V gives CDR1 MGHRA, CDR2 YSYEKL. Here the CDR3 DNA reads TGCGCCAGCAGCCAAGATAGCGGTTTCCTGGAGACCCAGTACTTC. Residues: CASSQDSGFLETQYF.

There are a few counts of this clone. V usage is TRBV30 and J usage is TRBJ1-2; D uncertain. Germline loops: CDR1 GTSNPN, CDR2 SVGIG (reference sequence). Trimming took off 2 bases at V and 3 bases at J, with 16 bases between the two ends. There are 15 residues in the CDR3. CDR3 sequence (DNA): TGTGCCTGGAGTCCTCTCCTTACCGGTCACTATGGCTACACCTTC. It yields the protein CAWSPLLTGHYGYTF.

This clone came up a few times. The CDR3 DNA sequence: TGTGCCAGCAGCTTATGGCGACTAGCGGGGGCGCCTCGGGAGACCCAGTACTTC. This codes for CASSLWRLAGAPRETQYF. The rearrangement joins TRBV7-2 to TRBJ2-5; 12 bases map to TRBD2. Germline values: CDR1 SGHTA, CDR2 FQGNSA. V lost 2 bases, J lost 5 bases, and 12 bases stayed unmatched. This CDR3 spans 18 amino acids.

A few counts support this clone. The rearrangement uses TRBV7-3 and TRBJ2-3; 10 bases align to TRBD1. V dropped 5 bases and J dropped 4; count of bases not matched to a gene: 6. The CDR3 extends over 15 amino acids. Germline V CDR1 and CDR2: SGHTA, FQGTGA. The CDR3 DNA sequence: TGTGCCAGCAGCATAGGGACAGGGGTTTCAGATACGCAGTATTTT. Encoded protein: CASSIGTGVSDTQYF.

This clone was seen more than once but under ten times. The chain links TRBV11-2 to TRBJ1-1; 7 nucleotides align to TRBD1. The CDR3 length is 15 residues. The germline CDR1 and CDR2 sequences are SGHAT and FQNNGV. Trimming took 3 bases from V and 1 from J; bases not matched to a gene: 5. The CDR3 DNA sequence: TGTGCCAGCAGCTTCACAGGGGTCCCGAACACTGAAGCTTTCTTT. Translation gives CASSFTGVPNTEAFF.

V usage is TRBV4-1 and J usage is TRBJ2-6; the D gene is possibly TRBD2 (6 bases). Trimming shortened V by 4 bases and J by 1 base, and 20 bases separated the two germline ends. The germline V gene encodes CDR1 MGHRA and CDR2 YSYEKL. The CDR3 spans 19 residues. CDR3 coding DNA: TGCGCCAGCAGCCCATTCTTCGGGGGATTGGGATCTGGGGCCAACGTCCTGACTTTC. Translated: CASSPFFGGLGSGANVLTF.

The V call is TRBV7-9, the J call TRBJ2-3; the D is unclear. Trimming removed 1 base at V and 1 base at J, with 12 bases between. The CDR3 runs to 16 residues. Germline-derived CDR1 and CDR2 are SEHNR and FQNEAQ (reference sequence). The CDR3 sequence: CASSLVMSAGTDTQYF. CDR3 DNA: TGTGCCAGCAGCTTAGTGATGAGCGCCGGCACAGATACGCAGTATTTT.

This clone was recorded a few times. This chain connects TRBV18 to TRBJ1-1; no clear D gene. Trimming shortened V by 5 bases and J by 1 base, and 5 bases separated the two germline ends. Germline V gene lookup returns CDR1 KGHSH and CDR2 LQKENI. The CDR3 consists of 12 residues. The CDR3 DNA reads TGTGCCAGCTCAAATAGGAACACTGAAGCTTTCTTT. Translation gives CASSNRNTEAFF.

The chain is built from TRBV18 and TRBJ1-1, with a weak D call TRBD1 (5 bases). The CDR3 extends over 14 amino acids. Germline V lookup: CDR1 KGHSH, CDR2 LQKENI. Trimming removed 6 bases from V and 4 bases from J, with 15 bases in between. The CDR3 spells CASSGTELSTEAFF. The CDR3 DNA reads as TGTGCCAGCTCCGGGACTGAACTTTCCACTGAAGCTTTCTTT.

This clone was counted only a few times. This rearrangement joins TRBV19 to TRBJ1-6; no definite D call. The CDR3 contains 16 residues. From germline, CDR1 is LNHDA and CDR2 SQIVND (reference sequence). Deletions cut 5 bases from V and 5 bases from J, with 16 bases between. This CDR3 is CASSLRRDADNSPLHF. The CDR3, as DNA: TGTGCCAGTAGTCTCAGACGGGATGCGGATAATTCACCCCTCCACTTT.

The chain links TRBV9 to TRBJ1-2; D gene unclear. Germline CDR1 SGDLS, CDR2 YYNGEE. V dropped 8 bases and J dropped 4 bases, with 15 bases sitting between them. The CDR3 contains 13 residues. DNA for the CDR3: TGTGCCAGTACAAGGGAGGTGGGCTATGGCTACACCTTC. It yields the protein CASTREVGYGYTF.

This clone has more than one count but fewer than ten. The gene calls are TRBV29-1 and TRBJ2-1; TRBD1 aligns across 9 bases. CDR3 length: 14 amino acids. The germline gives CDR1 SQVTM, CDR2 ANQGSEA. V was pared by 3 bases and J by 6 bases, with 6 bases of the junction left unmatched. The CDR3 is CSVDRDRVINEQFF. CDR3 sequence (DNA): TGCAGCGTTGACCGGGACAGGGTTATCAATGAGCAGTTCTTC.

The chain has TRBV5-1 and TRBJ2-6, with D hard to call. The CDR3 is made up of 17 amino acids. Germline V CDR1 and CDR2: SGHRS, YFSETQ. V was cut by 0 bases and J by 2 bases, with 12 bases left in between. CDR3 sequence reads: CASSLAPRSAGANVLTF. The DNA for the CDR3 is TGCGCCAGCAGCTTGGCCCCCAGGTCGGCTGGGGCCAACGTCCTGACTTTC.

This clone was seen only a few times. The rearrangement links TRBV6-1 to TRBJ1-1; a possible D gene is TRBD1 (6 bases). Germline V CDR1 and CDR2: MNHNS, SASEGT. This CDR3 spans 12 amino acids. V was pared by 6 bases and J by 12 bases, with 17 bases between. CDR3 DNA: TGTGCCAGCAGCCGAGACAGGATGGTAACTTTCTTT. As protein: CASSRDRMVTFF.

This clone was detected many times. The rearrangement links TRBV28 to TRBJ2-1, with TRBD2 matching over 14 bases. V lost 3 bases and J lost 6; bases outside the gene matches: 1. The CDR3 is 15 residues long. Germline values: CDR1 MDHEN, CDR2 SYDVKM. DNA for the CDR3: TGTGCCAGCAGTTTCGGACTAGCGGGAGGCAATGAGCAGTTCTTC. Its protein is CASSFGLAGGNEQFF.

The genes are TRBV28 and TRBJ2-1; D gene ambiguous. The CDR3 totals 13 residues. Trimming shortened V by 6 bases and J by 2 bases, and 8 bases separated the two germline ends. Germline CDR1 reads MDHEN; CDR2 reads SYDVKM. The CDR3 protein is CASRAAPYNEQFF. CDR3 DNA sequence: TGTGCCAGCAGGGCCGCCCCCTACAATGAGCAGTTCTTC.

This chain connects TRBV9 to TRBJ2-3; 8 bases are a match to TRBD1. The CDR3 length is 16 residues. The trim removed 0 bases at V and 2 bases at J, leaving 5 bases unmatched. Germline CDR1 and CDR2: SGDLS and YYNGEE. The CDR3 DNA reads as TGTGCCAGCAGCGTAGGTCCAGGGGGCTCCACAGATACGCAGTATTTT. Its protein is CASSVGPGGSTDTQYF.

This clone occurred a few times. The V and J genes are TRBV10-3 and TRBJ2-2; tentatively, D is TRBD1 (7 bases). Per germline, CDR1 ENHRY and CDR2 SYGVKD. The CDR3 loop spans 18 amino acids. V lost 6 bases to trimming and J lost 6 bases, with 26 bases between them. CDR3: CAISRNRQGQGGSGELFF. CDR3 sequence (DNA): TGTGCCATCAGCCGGAATCGTCAGGGCCAGGGGGGCTCCGGGGAGCTGTTTTTT.

This clone was observed a few times. The chain is built from TRBV10-1 and TRBJ2-2; 7 nucleotides align to TRBD2. The germline V gene has CDR1 WNHNN and CDR2 SYGVQD (reference sequence). The CDR3 spans 15 residues. Trimming at V came to 0 bases and at J to 4 bases, leaving 2 bases not matched to a gene. The CDR3 region has the DNA TGCGCCAGCAGTGAGTCGCGGGGGTCCACCGGGGAGCTGTTTTTT. Translation: CASSESRGSTGELFF.

The chain is built from TRBV5-1 and TRBJ2-1, with 15 bases that match TRBD2. V lost 3 bases to trimming and J lost 9 bases; unmatched junction nucleotides: 7. From germline, CDR1 is SGHRS and CDR2 YFSETQ. There are 16 residues in the CDR3. As DNA, the CDR3 is TGCGCCAGCAGCTACGGGACTAGCGGGAGGAGGGGTGAGCAGTTCTTC. The encoded protein is CASSYGTSGRRGEQFF.

This chain connects TRBV29-1 to TRBJ2-7, with 8 positions matching TRBD1. The germline V gene has CDR1 SQVTM and CDR2 ANQGSEA. The CDR3 consists of 13 residues. The junction had 4 bases not matched to a gene; V was cut back by 4 bases and J by 2 bases. The CDR3 is CSVADRGTYEQYF. DNA of the CDR3: TGCAGCGTTGCTGACAGGGGAACCTACGAGCAGTACTTC.

The V call is TRBV5-1, the J call TRBJ2-5; TRBD2 matches 16 bases. With the DNA end fitting TRBJ2-7 better, the J assignment may be wrong. The CDR3 covers 15 residues. Germline V gene data show CDR1 as SGHRS and CDR2 as YFSETQ. CDR3 in amino acids: CASSFGTSGGDEQYF. As DNA, the CDR3 is TGCGCCAGCAGCTTCGGGACTAGCGGGGGGGACGAGCAGTACTTC.

The table lists this clone with a few counts. The rearrangement uses TRBV30 and TRBJ1-2; 11 bases map to TRBD1. Looked up from germline, CDR1 is GTSNPN and CDR2 is SVGIG (reference sequence). J was trimmed by 5 bases and V by 3 bases; bases with no gene match: 2. The CDR3 totals 13 residues. CDR3 in amino acids: CAWRRDRGYGYTF. The CDR3 DNA reads TGTGCCTGGAGGAGGGACAGGGGGTATGGCTACACCTTC.